This section outlines one T cell receptor (beta chain) sequence together with its context. Its antigen remains unknown. As to time point: pre-sensitization, week 0. The sample's treatment: therapeutic diphenylcyclopropenone sensitization with weekly scalp DPC. In the original processing: Between about 20,000 and 750,000 TCRs appeared in each sample, and the median stood at roughly 100,000. MiXCR, applied by TCRdb to the RACE reads, yields one record per CDR3 protein. The V and J calls were determined by TCRdb, not by the authors. In the table there are a few hundred thousand distinct CDR3 sequences, around 7% of which are singletons. The sample belongs to a study of human T cells and chemical hapten exposure. About the study: The upper back received 0.01% DPC by patch testing, with results read at 6 days.

Study-level findings and limits: High-frequency TCRs, those above 1 in 1000, stayed the same after DPC sensitization.

Trimming took 4 bases from V and 0 from J, leaving 12 bases between them. The germline CDR1 and CDR2 sequences are MGHDK and SYGVNS. CDR3 length: 15 amino acids. The sequence derives from a man between 18 and 29 years old with alopecia areata. Some clones in this sample may be carry-over from other donors' samples. The rearrangement uses TRBV25-1 and TRBJ2-5; D might be TRBD1 or TRBD2, each matching 5 bases. Material: whole blood, obtained in connection with sensitization to the hapten diphenylcyclopropenone (DPC). CDR3 DNA sequence: TGTGCCAGCAGTGTCCGGGACGGTTACCAAGAGACCCAGTACTTC. Encoded protein: CASSVRDGYQETQYF. The variable domain in full, completed from reference TRBV25-1 and TRBJ2-5, reads EADIYQTPRYLVIGTGKKITLECSQTMGHDKMYWYQQDPGMELHLIHYSYGVNSTEKGDLSSESTVSRIRTEHFPLTLESARPSHTSQYLCASSVRDGYQETQYFGPGTRLLVL.